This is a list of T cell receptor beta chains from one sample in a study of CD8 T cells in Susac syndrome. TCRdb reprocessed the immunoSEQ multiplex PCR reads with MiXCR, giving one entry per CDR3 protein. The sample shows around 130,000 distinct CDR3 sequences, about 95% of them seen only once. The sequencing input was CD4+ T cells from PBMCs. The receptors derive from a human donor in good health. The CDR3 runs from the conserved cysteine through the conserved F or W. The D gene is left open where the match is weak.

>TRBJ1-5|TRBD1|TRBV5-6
TGTGCCAGCAGCTTGCTGGGACAGATCAATCAGCCCCAGCATTTT
CASSLLGQINQPQHF
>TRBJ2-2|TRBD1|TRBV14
TGTGCCAGCAGCCAAAAGTTCACAGGGGTCAAGACCGGGGAGCTGTTTTTT
CASSQKFTGVKTGELFF
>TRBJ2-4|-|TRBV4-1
TGCGCCAGCAGCCAAGAGGTGTCAGCCAAAAACATTCAGTACTTC
CASSQEVSAKNIQYF
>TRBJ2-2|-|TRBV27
TGTGCCAGCAGTTTAAACGGTCAGGGCGGGGAGCTGTTTTTT
CASSLNGQGGELFF
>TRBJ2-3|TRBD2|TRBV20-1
TGCAGTGCCGCGGGACTAGCGGATAGCACAGATACGCAGTATTTT
CSAAGLADSTDTQYF
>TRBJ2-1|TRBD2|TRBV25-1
TGTGCCAGCCCAAAAGGAGGACTCGGGACTAGCGGGAGAAATGAGCAGTTCTTC
CASPKGGLGTSGRNEQFF
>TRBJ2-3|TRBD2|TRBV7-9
TGTGCCAGCAGCTCGCCTAGCGGGAGTGGTGATACGCAGTATTTT
CASSSPSGSGDTQYF
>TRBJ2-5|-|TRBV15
TGTGCCACCAGCCATCTGGGGGAAGGGCAAGAGACCCAGTACTTC
CATSHLGEGQETQYF
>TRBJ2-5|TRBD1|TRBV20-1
TGCAGTGGTAACCGGCTGGGGACAGCTCAAGAGACCCAGTACTTC
CSGNRLGTAQETQYF
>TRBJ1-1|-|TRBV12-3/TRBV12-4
TGTGCCAGCAGCCTGACGTCGGGAACTGAAGCTTTCTTT
CASSLTSGTEAFF
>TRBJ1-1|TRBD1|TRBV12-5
TGTGCTAGTGGTTTGGGGACAGGGGGTCGCACTGAAGCTTTCTTT
CASGLGTGGRTEAFF
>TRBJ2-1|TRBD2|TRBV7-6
TGTGCCAGCAGCTTATTGGCGGGAGGGCAGAACAATGAGCAGTTCTTC
CASSLLAGGQNNEQFF
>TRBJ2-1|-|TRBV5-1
TGCGCCAGCAGAGGGGGACTCACCCCCAATGAGCAGTTCTTC
CASRGGLTPNEQFF
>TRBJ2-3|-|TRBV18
TGTGCCAGCTCGCGTACACAGGGAACTAGCACAGATACGCAGTATTTT
CASSRTQGTSTDTQYF
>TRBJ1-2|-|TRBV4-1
TGCGCCAGCAGCCAAGATAGAGGAGAGGCTTCTACTTATGGCTACACCTTC
CASSQDRGEASTYGYTF